These 12 T cell receptor beta chains share one sample of origin, sequenced in a study of identical twins. TCRdb reprocessed the 5' RACE reads with MiXCR, giving one entry per CDR3 protein. Of about 890,000 distinct CDR3 sequences listed, over 9% were seen once; the top ten hold around 1.5%. These data were also filed under a second study, of yellow fever vaccine responses in identical twins.

The material sequenced was PBMCs. Receptor source: a young woman in good health.

This clonotype was counted a few times. The chain employs TRBV12-3 or TRBV12-4 and TRBJ2-3; 7 bases agree with TRBD2. This CDR3 comprises 15 residues. Germline trimming cut 3 bases from V and 4 bases from J; bases unmatched to any gene: 7. CDR3 protein: CASSFWTGGPDTQYF. The CDR3 DNA follows: TGTGCCAGCAGTTTCTGGACGGGAGGCCCAGATACGCAGTATTTT.

This clonotype was detected a few times. Here the CDR3 reads CASRGNVAGLYEQYF. In DNA, the CDR3 is TGTGCCAGCAGGGGGAACGTAGCGGGCCTCTACGAGCAGTACTTC. The chain recombines TRBV28 with TRBJ2-7, with 7 bases lining up with TRBD2. Germline V CDR1 and CDR2: MDHEN, SYDVKM. CDR3 length equals 15 residues. Trimming took 6 bases from V and 3 from J; bases not matched to a gene: 11.

This clonotype was detected a few times. The gene calls are TRBV19 and TRBJ2-2; TRBD1 matches 8 bases. The germline V gene encodes CDR1 LNHDA and CDR2 SQIVND (reference sequence). The CDR3 is 17 amino acids. J was trimmed by 4 bases and V by 3 bases; bases with no gene match: 10. The CDR3 bases are TGTGCCAGTAGTATCGCCGAGACAGGGGTGTTCACCGGGGAGCTGTTTTTT. Encoded protein: CASSIAETGVFTGELFF.

This clonotype was picked up one time. The rearrangement uses TRBV7-9 and TRBJ1-4; D might be TRBD1 (6 bases). The CDR3 consists of 16 residues. CDR1 and CDR2 (germline): SEHNR, FQNEAQ (reference sequence). The V end lost 2 bases, the J end lost 2 bases, and 12 bases lay between the germline ends. CDR3 in amino acids: CASSLREGVTNEKLFF. CDR3 DNA: TGTGCCAGCAGCTTACGAGAGGGGGTCACTAATGAAAAACTGTTTTTT.

The sample holds many counts of this clonotype. The gene calls are TRBV9 and TRBJ1-1, with D possibly TRBD1 on 6 matching bases. Trimming removed 3 bases at V and 1 base at J, with 16 bases between. From germline, CDR1 is SGDLS and CDR2 YYNGEE. The CDR3 covers 16 residues. CDR3 loop: CASSGPEGGGNTEAFF. CDR3 nucleotides: TGTGCCAGCAGCGGACCCGAGGGGGGTGGGAACACTGAAGCTTTCTTT. Full variable domain (remainder filled in from reference TRBV9 and TRBJ1-1): DSGVTQTPKHLITATGQRVTLRCSPRSGDLSVYWYQQSLDQGLQFLIQYYNGEERAKGNILERFSAQQFPDLHSELNLSSLELGDSALYFCASSGPEGGGNTEAFFGQGTRLTVV.

The chain has TRBV24-1 and TRBJ2-1; TRBD1 matches 8 bases. J lost 7 bases, V lost 3 bases, and 7 bases had no gene match. CDR3 length: 15 amino acids. The V gene's germline CDR1 is KGHDR and CDR2 SFDVKD. DNA of the CDR3: TGTGCCACCAGTGATCCCCAGACAGGGGTGAATGAGCAGTTCTTC. Its translation is CATSDPQTGVNEQFF.

This clonotype turned up a few times. The genes are TRBV2 and TRBJ2-2; D might be TRBD1 (6 bases). Germline V lookup: CDR1 SNHLY, CDR2 FYNNEI. Trimming stripped 8 bases from V and 3 bases from J, with 7 bases between. The CDR3 covers 12 residues. As DNA, the CDR3 is TGTGCCAGCTGGACAGACACCGGGGAGCTGTTTTTT. Protein sequence: CASWTDTGELFF.

This clonotype showed up many times. The V and J genes are TRBV5-1 and TRBJ1-1; TRBD1 aligns across 10 bases. Germline loops: CDR1 SGHRS, CDR2 YFSETQ. CDR3 length: 14 amino acids. The V gene end was trimmed by 4 bases and the J gene end by 3 bases; junction bases not matched to a gene: 3. The DNA for the CDR3 is TGCGCCAGCAGCAGACAGGGGGCGGACACTGAAGCTTTCTTT. This codes for CASSRQGADTEAFF.

Ten or more counts support this clonotype. J is TRBJ1-6 and V is TRBV12-3 or TRBV12-4, with D maybe TRBD1 (5 bases). There are 16 residues in the CDR3. V lost 3 bases to trimming and J lost 6 bases, with 15 bases between them. The CDR3 here is CASSFGPMGGNSPLHF. For the CDR3, the DNA is TGTGCCAGCAGTTTTGGACCGATGGGGGGTAATTCACCCCTCCACTTT.

This rearrangement joins TRBV24-1 to TRBJ1-2; a weak D match, TRBD1 (5 bases). Germline V CDR1 and CDR2: KGHDR, SFDVKD. The V gene lost 4 bases and the J gene lost 7 bases, with 12 bases spanning the gap. The CDR3 runs 13 residues. The CDR3 DNA reads as TGTGCCACCAGTGAGCCGCAGGGAGGTGGCTACACCTTC. It yields the protein CATSEPQGGGYTF.

There are a few counts of this clonotype. This chain connects TRBV12-3 or TRBV12-4 to TRBJ1-2, with 12 nucleotides matching TRBD1. This CDR3 is built from 15 residues. V was pared by 8 bases and J by 4 bases, with 8 bases of the junction left unmatched. This chain's CDR3 is CASGPGQGAFYGYTF. As DNA, the CDR3 is TGTGCCAGCGGACCGGGACAGGGGGCGTTCTATGGCTACACCTTC.

In this sample, this clonotype turned up a few times. The chain couples TRBV2 to TRBJ1-2; the D gene is possibly TRBD1 (5 bases). The CDR3 loop spans 12 amino acids. V was pared by 7 bases and J by 8 bases, with 14 bases between. Germline CDR1 is SNHLY and CDR2 is FYNNEI. The CDR3: CASNPDQGGYTF. The CDR3 region has the DNA TGTGCCAGCAATCCCGACCAGGGAGGCTACACCTTC.